This T cell receptor beta chain originates from a study of blood T cell repertoires in COVID-19. Study background: The origin of the acute and convalescent COVID-19 samples was the United States, Italy and Spain. PBMCs, B-cell-depleted T cells, or T cells were the source of the cDNA or gDNA that made up the material.

Per the authors' pipeline: How many nucleated cells were present was estimated from reference gene primer amplification. TCRdb's table, derived via immunoSEQ multiplex PCR, lists solely in-frame clones and lacks some. The V and J calls and clone size come from that table; D and trimming were worked out from the DNA. The sample yields around 240,000 clones, around 84% seen once. There are 14 residues in the CDR3. Looked up from germline, CDR1 is LGHDT and CDR2 is YNNKEL (reference sequence). V lost 3 bases, J lost 6 bases, and 12 bases lay in between. Material: peripheral blood. The chain is built from TRBV3-1 (or the pseudogene TRBV3-2) and TRBJ2-1; weak D call: TRBD2 (6 bases). The receptor was derived from a man aged 35-49 years with acute or convalescent COVID-19. CDR3 in amino acids: CASSQLSSGNEQFF. Here the CDR3 DNA reads TGTGCCAGCAGCCAGTTAAGTAGCGGCAATGAGCAGTTCTTC.